Listed below are T cell receptor beta chains from one sample, sequenced in a study of cytomegalovirus exposure and HLA in healthy donors. Some clones are missing from TCRdb's copy, which holds only in-frame ones; the method was immunoSEQ multiplex PCR. The sample carries around 110,000 clones, approximately 70% recorded once. The material sequenced was PBMCs. These receptors were taken from a young woman in good health and CMV-seronegative. The CDR3 runs from the conserved cysteine through the conserved F or W. Fields, in order: V gene, clone size, J gene, D gene, CDR3 DNA, CDR3 protein. D genes are given only for firm matches. Size values are once, few and many counts, or a class for expanded clones, and some rows have none.

TRBV6-5,few,TRBJ2-5,NA,TGTGCCAGCAGTTACTCCACAGGCCTAGAGACCCAGTACTTC,CASSYSTGLETQYF
TRBV7-6,NA,TRBJ1-4,TRBD1,TGTGCCAGCAGCTTAACCGACAGGGGGAACCGATTGCAGTTTTTT,CASSLTDRGNRLQFF
TRBV29-1,NA,TRBJ1-4,NA,TGCAGCGGCTGGAGGGCAGATGAAAAACTGTTTTTT,CSGWRADEKLFF
TRBV13,NA,TRBJ1-1,TRBD1,TGTGCCAGCAGCCCGGACAGGGGAGGTACCTATAGGGGGAACACTGAAGCTTTCTTT,CASSPDRGGTYRGNTEAFF
TRBV6-5,NA,TRBJ1-6,TRBD1,TGTGCCAGCAGGTCGCAGGGGGCGATTAATTCACCCCTCCACTTT,CASRSQGAINSPLHF
TRBV4-2,NA,TRBJ2-2,TRBD2,TGTGCCAGCAGCCAAGATTTTAGCGGGGGGCCAGGGACCGGGGAGCTGTTTTTT,CASSQDFSGGPGTGELFF
TRBV4-3,NA,TRBJ1-1,TRBD1,TGCGCCAGCAGCCAACCCGACAGGGGGCGCGGGAACACTGAAGCTTTCTTT,CASSQPDRGRGNTEAFF
TRBV29-1,NA,TRBJ1-2,TRBD1,TGCAGCGCCGGGACAGGCATGGCCGGGTACTATGGCTACACCTTC,CSAGTGMAGYYGYTF
TRBV30,few,TRBJ2-1,NA,TGTGCCTGGAGTGTACTAGAGGGGGGGCCTGAGCAGTTCTTC,CAWSVLEGGPEQFF
TRBV28,NA,TRBJ1-1,NA,TGTGCCAGCAGTTTTGACGTCCAGGTTCAAATCACTGAAGCTTTCTTT,CASSFDVQVQITEAFF
TRBV6-5,NA,TRBJ1-1,NA,TGTGCCAGCAGCCCAGGGTCCTCGACTGAAGCTTTCTTT,CASSPGSSTEAFF
TRBV7-2,NA,TRBJ2-1,TRBD2,TGTGCCAGCAGCCCCGGACTAGCTCGTGATGAGCAGTTCTTC,CASSPGLARDEQFF
TRBV5-1,NA,TRBJ1-1,NA,TGCGCCAGCAGCTTGGGAAATACAGGGGAAGCTTTCTTT,CASSLGNTGEAFF
TRBV9,NA,TRBJ1-1,NA,TGTGCCAGCAGCTCAGGACTGAACGCGAACACTGAAGCTTTCTTT,CASSSGLNANTEAFF
TRBV29-1,NA,TRBJ1-1,TRBD1,TGCAGCGCGAATTTAGCCGGGACAGAGAACACTGAAGCTTTCTTT,CSANLAGTENTEAFF
TRBV6-1,NA,TRBJ2-5,NA,TGTGCCAGCAGTGCGTCTTACCAAGAGACCCAGTACTTC,CASSASYQETQYF
TRBV5-1,NA,TRBJ2-7,NA,TGCGCCAGCAGCTTCAGGGGCCACGAGCAGTACTTC,CASSFRGHEQYF
TRBV30,NA,TRBJ1-3,NA,TGTGCCTACGAGGGACATCCTACAACTGGGAACACCATATATTTT,CAYEGHPTTGNTIYF
TRBV4-3,few,TRBJ1-2,TRBD1,TGCGCCAGCAGCCAGGTGACAGGGGATGGCTACACCTTC,CASSQVTGDGYTF
TRBV7-9,NA,TRBJ1-3,TRBD1,TGTGCCAGCAGGAGCACAGGGGGAAGATCTCCCTCTGGAAACACCATATATTTT,CASRSTGGRSPSGNTIYF
TRBV9,NA,TRBJ1-1,NA,TGTGCCAGCAGCGGTTCCCCGGAGGGCACTGAAGCTTTCTTT,CASSGSPEGTEAFF
TRBV6-5,few,TRBJ1-5,TRBD1,TGTGCCAGCAGTCAAGGACAGGGACTGAATCAGCCCCAGCATTTT,CASSQGQGLNQPQHF
TRBV6-1,many,TRBJ2-2,TRBD1,TGTGCCAGCACCGAGGGGACAGGGGACACCGGGGAGCTGTTTTTT,CASTEGTGDTGELFF
TRBV19,NA,TRBJ1-2,NA,TGTGCCAGTAATAGCTATGGCTACACCTTC,CASNSYGYTF
TRBV6-5,NA,TRBJ2-3,NA,TGTGCCAGCCGGGAGTTAGATACGCAGTATTTT,CASRELDTQYF
TRBV12-1,NA,TRBJ2-2,NA,TGTGCCAGCAGGGCGGACAGCAACACCGGGGAGCTGTTTTTT,CASRADSNTGELFF
TRBV7-2,NA,TRBJ1-6,NA,TGTGCCAGCAGCTTTTCTTTACTAGCAGGATCACCCCTCCACTTT,CASSFSLLAGSPLHF
TRBV18,NA,TRBJ2-1,TRBD2,TGTGCCAGCTCCCCCACTAGCGGGTTTTACAATGAGCAGTTCTTC,CASSPTSGFYNEQFF
TRBV13,NA,TRBJ2-5,NA,TGTGCCAGCAGCGACAGGACGGCCGGTGAGACCCAGTACTTC,CASSDRTAGETQYF
TRBV2,few,TRBJ1-1,NA,TGTGCCAGCAGTGAATCCTGGGAGAAGGAAGCTTTCTTT,CASSESWEKEAFF
TRBV25-1,few,TRBJ1-4,NA,TGTGCCAGCAGTGAACCGCGGGGGGTTGAGGAAAAACTGTTTTTT,CASSEPRGVEEKLFF
TRBV7-2,NA,TRBJ2-3,TRBD2,TGTGCCAGCAGCTTAGAGTGGGGACTAGCGGGGGGGCCACGAAGCACGCAGTATTTT,CASSLEWGLAGGPRSTQYF
TRBV11-2,NA,TRBJ2-3,TRBD2,TGTGCCAGCAGCCCCCCGTTGCGGGAGGGCCCGGGAGATACGCAGTATTTT,CASSPPLREGPGDTQYF
TRBV5-6,few,TRBJ1-5,TRBD1,TGTGCCAGCAGCAGGACAGGTAGCAATCAGCCCCAGCATTTT,CASSRTGSNQPQHF
TRBV6-5,NA,TRBJ2-7,TRBD2,TGTGCCAGCAGTTACTCGGAACTAGCGGGAGCCAACGAGCAGTACTTC,CASSYSELAGANEQYF
TRBV11-2,NA,TRBJ1-3,NA,TGTGCCAGCAGCCCCCAGGGAAACACCATATATTTT,CASSPQGNTIYF
TRBV6-6,NA,TRBJ2-5,TRBD2,TGTGCCAGCAGTTACATCGGACTAGCGGGCCAAGAGACCCAGTACTTC,CASSYIGLAGQETQYF
TRBV6-5,NA,TRBJ2-1,NA,TGTGCCAGCAGTTACGCGTACCGCGATGAGCAGTTCTTC,CASSYAYRDEQFF
TRBV4-3,NA,TRBJ2-7,TRBD1,TGCGCCAGCAGCCAAAAGGACAGGGCTACCTACGAGCAGTACTTC,CASSQKDRATYEQYF
TRBV6-5,NA,TRBJ1-2,NA,TGTGCCAGCAGTTATGACTTGGGGGCGCGTCGCTACACCTTC,CASSYDLGARRYTF
TRBV18,NA,TRBJ1-2,NA,TGTGCCAGCTCTCCGACAGCTAACTATGGCTACCCCTTC,CASSPTANYGYPF
TRBV19,NA,TRBJ2-1,TRBD2,TGTGCCAGTTCAGAGCGGGAGGTTCAGGAGCAGTTCTTC,CASSEREVQEQFF
TRBV19,NA,TRBJ2-7,NA,TGTGCCAGTAGCTACGGGACACCTTTCTACGAGCAGTACTTC,CASSYGTPFYEQYF
TRBV29-1,NA,TRBJ2-5,TRBD1,TGCAGCGTCCGGGACAGCCAAGAGACCCAGTACTTC,CSVRDSQETQYF
TRBV29-1,NA,TRBJ2-5,NA,TGCAGCGTTGAGGGGATGCGGGACCAAGAGACCCAGTACTTC,CSVEGMRDQETQYF
TRBV5-1,NA,TRBJ2-1,NA,TGCGCCAGCAGCCGCCTTGTAGGCGGGACCAATGAGCAGTTCTTC,CASSRLVGGTNEQFF
TRBV30,NA,TRBJ1-4,TRBD1,TGTGCCTGGAGTACCGGGACAGGGCGTGAAAAACTGTTTTTT,CAWSTGTGREKLFF
TRBV5-4,once,TRBJ1-2,NA,TGTGCCAGCAGCTTGACGGAGACTTATGGCTACACCTTC,CASSLTETYGYTF
TRBV19,few,TRBJ1-1,NA,TGTGCCAGTAGGACCTGGGGCGGGGACACTGAAGCTTTCTTT,CASRTWGGDTEAFF
TRBV4-3,NA,TRBJ1-2,NA,TGCGCCAGCAGCCAAGATTACGGTATCTATGGCTACACCTTC,CASSQDYGIYGYTF